This T cell receptor beta chain stems from a study of Graves' ophthalmopathy and Graves' hyperthyroidism. Findings of the study overall: Ophthalmopathy could be told apart from stable hyperthyroidism by a 13-signature model (under 90% sensitivity, over 65% specificity). Blood shared most expanded thyroid clonotypes above 0.001 frequency.

This clonotype was detected only a few times. What it binds is not known. The sequenced template was RNA, covering the TCR beta CDR3 region. First-round RT-PCR employed HTBI primers, with a second-round multiplex PCR after it. TCRdb analysed the multiplex PCR reads with MiXCR anew, one entry per CDR3 protein. The repertoire holds about 480,000 distinct CDR3 sequences, with approximately 14% as singletons. Sequencing input: blood. The receptor was isolated from a woman aged 30 to 39 with Graves' ophthalmopathy.

This CDR3 reads CASSLSVGHRTYEQYF. Here the CDR3 DNA reads TGTGCCAGCAGTTTATCTGTCGGACATAGGACCTACGAGCAGTACTTC. This chain uses TRBV27 with TRBJ2-7; the D gene is possibly TRBD1 (5 bases). CDR3 size: 16 residues. V dropped 0 bases and J dropped 2 bases, with 14 bases sitting between them. From germline, CDR1 is MNHEY and CDR2 SMNVEV (reference sequence).